Listed below are T cell receptor beta chains from one sample, sequenced in a study of beta chain features in type 1 diabetes. Repertoires were generated with immunoSEQ multiplex PCR, while TCRdb's copy carries only in-frame clones and drops some. This sample carries 300,000 to 450,000 clones, about 18% of them seen once, and the ten largest clones take 0.044%. Sequencing input: naive CD4+ T cells from blood. These receptors were collected from a woman aged 18 to 35 in good health. The CDR3 runs from the conserved cysteine through the conserved F or W. A D gene is named only where the DNA matches it firmly. Clone sizes are given selectively: once, few, many, or a class where the clone is expanded.

cdr3_nt cdr3_aa v_call clone_size j_call d_call
TGCGCCAGCAGCACTCCAGGATCAAACACTGAAGCTTTCTTT CASSTPGSNTEAFF TRBV5-1 . TRBJ1-1 .
TGTGCCAGCCCGGCTAGTAGAGGGGAGACCCAGTACTTC CASPASRGETQYF TRBV9 . TRBJ2-5 .
TGCAGCGTTGGCGAATTTAACTATGGCTACACCTTC CSVGEFNYGYTF TRBV29-1 . TRBJ1-2 .
TGCGCCAGCAGCCAAGATAGGGGCAGAGGAGGGAGAAACATTCAGTACTTC CASSQDRGRGGRNIQYF TRBV4-1 few TRBJ2-4 .
TGTGCCAGCGAGCTGTCCTCCCCGTGGAAAAACATTCAGTACTTC CASELSSPWKNIQYF TRBV7-9 few TRBJ2-4 .
TGCGCCAGCAGTCTCCCGGACCGGGACATCTCCTACGAGCAGTACTTC CASSLPDRDISYEQYF TRBV23-1 . TRBJ2-7 .
TGTGCCTGGAGGGGCCCGGGACTCCCTTACGAGCAGTACTTC CAWRGPGLPYEQYF TRBV30 . TRBJ2-7 .
TGCGCCAGCAGCCGGGGGAGGATGGACGGTCCAAGGGTTTCCTACAATGAGCAGTTCTTC CASSRGRMDGPRVSYNEQFF TRBV4-1 few TRBJ2-1 .
TGTGCCAGTGCGGGGCAGGACCGGGAGACCCAGTACTTC CASAGQDRETQYF TRBV2 . TRBJ2-5 .
TGTGCCAGCTCCACAGGGAATGAAGAGACCCAGTACTTC CASSTGNEETQYF TRBV18 . TRBJ2-5 .
TGTGCCAGCAGTGAGCCTGGGAGAGGGAGTGGCTACACCTTC CASSEPGRGSGYTF TRBV25-1 . TRBJ1-2 .
TGTGCCAGCAGCTTAAGGGCGGGGGGAATCTACGAGCAGTACTTC CASSLRAGGIYEQYF TRBV13 . TRBJ2-7 TRBD2
TGCGCCAGCAGCCTGGGAGTAATGAACACTGAAGCTTTCTTT CASSLGVMNTEAFF TRBV5-1 . TRBJ1-1 .
TGTGCCAGCAGTTATCAAGGAGACTCCTACGAGCAGTACTTC CASSYQGDSYEQYF TRBV6-6 . TRBJ2-7 .
TGTGCCAGCAGCCAAGATCCCGGACAGGGTACCGTTAACTATGGCTACACCTTC CASSQDPGQGTVNYGYTF TRBV4-2 . TRBJ1-2 TRBD1
TGTGCCAGCAGTCCCCAGGGGGCGCCGTCGGGTGGCTACACCTTC CASSPQGAPSGGYTF TRBV11-2 few TRBJ1-2 TRBD1
TGCAGTGCGGGCCAGCCCCAGCATTTT CSAGQPQHF TRBV20-1 few TRBJ1-5 .
TGTGCCACCAGCACACTGGGGCTAGCGGGAGGGTGGGGCAAAAACATTCAGTACTTC CATSTLGLAGGWGKNIQYF TRBV15 few TRBJ2-4 TRBD2
TGTGCCAGCAGTTACGTAGGAGGGTACATGAACACTGAAGCTTTCTTT CASSYVGGYMNTEAFF TRBV6-5 . TRBJ1-1 .
TGTGCCAGCAGTCTCTTAACCTACGAGCAGTACTTC CASSLLTYEQYF TRBV7-9 . TRBJ2-7 .
TGCAGCGTTGAAACGCTAGCGGGAGCCAAAAACATTCAGTACTTC CSVETLAGAKNIQYF TRBV29-1 few TRBJ2-4 TRBD2
TGTGCCGTGCGCGGGGGGAACACTGAAGCTTTCTTT CAVRGGNTEAFF TRBV6-5 . TRBJ1-1 .
TGTGCCTGGGCCAGGGGGGGCAATCAGCCCCAGCATTTT CAWARGGNQPQHF TRBV30 . TRBJ1-5 TRBD1
TGTGCCAGCAGCCCTGGTGGGGGGGCTCTGTACGAGCAGTACTTC CASSPGGGALYEQYF TRBV7-2 . TRBJ2-7 .
TGCGCCAGCAGCCCGGGACAGGATTTTCAGCCCCAGCATTTT CASSPGQDFQPQHF TRBV5-1 few TRBJ1-5 TRBD1
TGCAGCGTTGGTCCGGGACAGTCGTCCTACGAGCAGTACTTC CSVGPGQSSYEQYF TRBV29-1 few TRBJ2-7 TRBD1
TGCGCCAGCAGCTTGGACCAGGGTAGGGGAAAACTGTTTTTT CASSLDQGRGKLFF TRBV5-1 . TRBJ1-4 .
TGTGCCACCGGACAGCCCCAAGAGACCCAGTACTTC CATGQPQETQYF TRBV10-3 . TRBJ2-5 .
TGTGCCAGCAGCTTAGAGGCCGGGGGGACTGAAGCTTTCTTT CASSLEAGGTEAFF TRBV11-2 . TRBJ1-1 .
TGTGCCAGCAGTGAAGGGATCAACAGGGGACAAGAGACCCAGTACTTC CASSEGINRGQETQYF TRBV6-1 few TRBJ2-5 TRBD1
TGTGCCAGCAGCTTAGCTTCAGAGACCCAGTACTTC CASSLASETQYF TRBV11-2 few TRBJ2-5 .
TGTGCCTGGAGTCTAATACCGGGAACTGAAGCTTTCTTT CAWSLIPGTEAFF TRBV30 . TRBJ1-1 .
TGTGCCAGCAGCGTAGTTAGCGGGAGATGGGAGAATGAGCAGTTCTTC CASSVVSGRWENEQFF TRBV9 . TRBJ2-1 TRBD2
TGTGCCATCAGTGAGCCCCAGCTAGCAAGATTAGGTGGAGAGACCCAGTACTTC CAISEPQLARLGGETQYF TRBV10-3 few TRBJ2-5 .
TGTGCCTGGAGTGGGATTAGCGGGAGTAGTAGCACCGGGGAGCTGTTTTTT CAWSGISGSSSTGELFF TRBV30 . TRBJ2-2 TRBD2